This entry lists 27 T cell receptor beta chains sequenced from one sample in a study of CD8 T cells in Susac syndrome. When the RNA was reverse transcribed, random hexamers were used with an input of 0.5 to 1 ug. TCRdb independently ran MiXCR on the immunoSEQ multiplex PCR reads; one entry per CDR3 protein. Of about 280,000 distinct CDR3 sequences in the sample, around 84% were seen once. Sample: CD8+ T cells from PBMCs. These receptors all come from a human donor with multiple sclerosis.

The V and J genes are TRBV27 and TRBJ1-3, with D hard to call. V lost 6 bases and J lost 4, with 13 bases in between. The CDR3 extends over 14 amino acids. The germline V gene encodes CDR1 MNHEY and CDR2 SMNVEV (reference sequence). In DNA form, the CDR3 reads TGTGCCAGCAGCGACGGTGGCTCCGGAAACACCATATATTTT. Protein: CASSDGGSGNTIYF.

This chain links TRBV20-1 with TRBJ2-3, with D hard to call. Germline CDR1 DFQATT, CDR2 SNEGSKA (reference sequence). This CDR3 has 17 amino acids. Trimming cost V 0 bases and J 1 base, with 17 bases left between them. Here the CDR3 reads CSARDSVGPLGTDTQYF. The DNA of the CDR3 is TGCAGTGCTAGAGATTCGGTAGGACCTCTTGGCACAGATACGCAGTATTTT.

This sequence joins TRBV7-9 and TRBJ2-1, with a weak D call TRBD2 (5 bases). Trimming took off 7 bases at V and 14 bases at J, with 18 bases between the two ends. The CDR3 loop spans 12 amino acids. Germline-derived CDR1 and CDR2 are SEHNR and FQNEAQ (reference sequence). CDR3 residues: CASTTLLGEKFF. The CDR3 DNA reads TGTGCCAGCACGACGTTACTAGGAGAAAAGTTCTTC.

The CDR3 bases are TGTGCCAGCGAGGCACTAGCGGGTATCTACAATGAGCAGTTCTTC. This translates into CASEALAGIYNEQFF. V usage is TRBV28 and J usage is TRBJ2-1; 9 bases match TRBD2. Germline V gives CDR1 MDHEN, CDR2 SYDVKM. CDR3 length: 15 residues. The ends lost 8 bases at V and 3 bases at J; junction bases unmatched: 8. Full variable domain (remainder filled in from reference TRBV28 and TRBJ2-1): DVKVTQSSRYLVKRTGEKVFLECVQDMDHENMFWYRQDPGLGLRLIYFSYDVKMKEKGDIPEGYSVSREKKERFSLILESASTNQTSMYLCASEALAGIYNEQFFGPGTRLTVL.

This chain uses TRBV5-4 with TRBJ2-4; D not certain. The germline V gene encodes CDR1 SGHNT and CDR2 YYREEE (reference sequence). V lost 5 bases to trimming and J lost 8 bases, with 17 bases between them. The CDR3 is made up of 14 amino acids. The CDR3 reads CASSPLGEGDIQYF. The CDR3 coding sequence is TGTGCCAGCAGTCCTCTCGGTGAAGGTGACATTCAGTACTTC.

The rearrangement uses TRBV7-9 and TRBJ2-2, with 8 bases that match TRBD1. The junction had 0 bases not matched to a gene; V was cut back by 1 base and J by 5 bases. The CDR3 totals 14 residues. CDR1 is SEHNR and CDR2 is FQNEAQ in the germline V gene (reference sequence). The DNA for the CDR3 is TGTGCCAGCAGCTTAGGGACAGGGACCGGGGAGCTGTTTTTT. The encoded protein is CASSLGTGTGELFF.

The chain is built from TRBV10-3 and TRBJ2-3; the match to TRBD2 covers 12 bases. CDR3 length equals 17 residues. Germline lookup yields CDR1 ENHRY and CDR2 SYGVKD. V gave up 7 bases and J gave up 4 bases; unmatched junction bases: 12. The CDR3 coding sequence is TGTGCCATCAAGAGGGGGATGACTAGCGGGAGATCAGATACGCAGTATTTT. This codes for CAIKRGMTSGRSDTQYF.

The chain has TRBV9 and TRBJ1-2, with D tentatively TRBD1 (6 bases). Germline CDR1 and CDR2: SGDLS and YYNGEE. The CDR3 covers 16 residues. Between the trimmed V and J ends, which lost 0 bases and 8 bases, there was a span of 20 bases. The DNA for the CDR3 is TGTGCCAGCAGCGTAGGTATGACAGGAGGTCGTTACGGCTACACCTTC. Translating it yields CASSVGMTGGRYGYTF.

This chain uses TRBV7-9 with TRBJ1-5; a possible D gene is TRBD1 (6 bases). The germline gives CDR1 SEHNR, CDR2 FQNEAQ (reference sequence). The CDR3 extends over 14 amino acids. V lost 5 bases, J lost 5 bases, and 13 bases lay in between. The CDR3 loop reads CASSAAGGDQPQHF. CDR3 coding DNA: TGTGCCAGCAGCGCTGCGGGGGGCGATCAGCCCCAGCATTTT.

Written as DNA, the CDR3 is TGTGCCAGCGGAATCGGGACAGGGACCGATGAGCAGTTCTTC. Translating gives CASGIGTGTDEQFF. The chain recombines TRBV6-5 with TRBJ2-1, with TRBD1 matching over 9 bases. J gave up 8 bases and V 8 bases, and 10 bases lay outside the gene matches. This CDR3 is built from 14 residues. The germline V gene has CDR1 MNHEY and CDR2 SVGAGI.

V and J are TRBV29-1 and TRBJ2-2; TRBD1 might be the D (6 bases). CDR1 and CDR2 (germline): SQVTM, ANQGSEA. The CDR3 loop spans 11 amino acids. Trimming removed 2 bases at V and 9 bases at J, with 7 bases between. In DNA form, the CDR3 reads TGCAGCGTTGAAAGGGACAGGGAGCTGTTTTTT. As protein: CSVERDRELFF.

This clonotype was detected once. This sequence joins TRBV27 and TRBJ2-7, with 9 positions matching TRBD1. The V segment lost 11 bases and the J segment 1 base; nucleotides outside the gene matches: 3. Germline lookup yields CDR1 MNHEY and CDR2 SMNVEV (reference sequence). The CDR3 has 12 residues. The CDR3 sequence is CAGGTGSYEQYF. For the CDR3, the DNA is TGTGCCGGAGGGACAGGGTCCTACGAGCAGTACTTC.

The sample holds one count of this clonotype. This chain joins TRBV7-9 and TRBJ2-1; D is ambiguous. The V gene lost 3 bases and the J gene lost 6 bases, with 12 bases spanning the gap. The CDR3 consists of 14 residues. Germline CDR1 SEHNR, CDR2 FQNEAQ (reference sequence). The CDR3 bases are TGTGCCAGCAGCTTCCCCGCTAGAGGCAATGAGCAGTTCTTC. Translation gives CASSFPARGNEQFF.

This chain links TRBV3-1 with TRBJ2-2; 8 bases are a match to TRBD2. Germline loops: CDR1 LGHDT, CDR2 YNNKEL (reference sequence). The CDR3 spans 15 residues. V lost 5 bases and J lost 6; bases outside the gene matches: 8. The CDR3 region is CASSNKAGEPGELFF. The CDR3 DNA reads as TGTGCCAGCAGCAATAAAGCGGGAGAGCCCGGGGAGCTGTTTTTT.

The count of this clonotype is one. The J gene is TRBJ1-4, the V gene TRBV7-9; D is perhaps TRBD1 (5 bases). CDR3 length: 14 amino acids. V shed 3 bases and J shed 8 bases, with 13 bases lying between them. Germline values: CDR1 SEHNR, CDR2 FQNEAQ (reference sequence). The CDR3 DNA is TGTGCCAGCAGCTTGGCAGGGAAGGAAGAAAAACTGTTTTTT. Amino acid sequence: CASSLAGKEEKLFF.

The chain couples TRBV29-1 to TRBJ2-1, with 10 nucleotides matching TRBD2. CDR3 length: 16 amino acids. The junction had 11 bases not matched to a gene; V was cut back by 3 bases and J by 6 bases. Germline loops: CDR1 SQVTM, CDR2 ANQGSEA. CDR3 in DNA: TGCAGCGTTGACAAGCGGGAGGGCCCGGGGGGCAATGAGCAGTTCTTC. Translated, it gives CSVDKREGPGGNEQFF.

The rearrangement links TRBV7-3 to TRBJ2-2, with D possibly TRBD2 on 6 matching bases. Between the trimmed V and J ends, which lost 2 bases and 4 bases, there was a span of 14 bases. In germline, CDR1 is SGHTA, CDR2 FQGTGA. The CDR3 spans 16 residues. The CDR3 DNA reads as TGTGCCAGCAGCTTACTGGGGGGAGAGCCCACCGGGGAGCTGTTTTTT. It yields the protein CASSLLGGEPTGELFF.

CDR3 loop: CATSRGGARNQETQYF. In DNA form, the CDR3 reads TGTGCCACCAGCAGAGGAGGCGCACGCAACCAAGAGACCCAGTACTTC. The chain couples TRBV15 to TRBJ2-5; D is undetermined. Germline CDR1 is LNHNV and CDR2 is YYDKDF (reference sequence). The CDR3 length is 16 residues. V gave up 1 base and J gave up 0 bases, with 12 bases separating them.

The V call is TRBV7-8, the J call TRBJ2-1; D is possibly TRBD1 (5 bases). The CDR3 is 14 residues long. Trimming left V 3 bases short and J 8 bases short, with 14 bases between. CDR1 and CDR2 from the germline V gene are SGHVS and FQNEAQ. CDR3 DNA: TGTGCCAGCAGCTTTGAACAGGCTGTGGATGAGCAGTTCTTC. Residues: CASSFEQAVDEQFF.

V and J are TRBV29-1 and TRBJ2-7, with D possibly matching TRBD1 (7 bases). This CDR3 has 12 amino acids. Germline V gene sequence: CDR1 SQVTM, CDR2 ANQGSEA. V lost 5 bases to trimming and J lost 5 bases, with 13 bases between them. The CDR3: CSVTQGGHEQYF. The CDR3, as DNA: TGCAGCGTTACCCAGGGGGGTCACGAGCAGTACTTC.

The chain links TRBV29-1 to TRBJ2-7; 9 bases align to TRBD1. The CDR3 has 14 residues. V lost 4 bases, J lost 5 bases, and 9 bases stayed unmatched. The germline V gene has CDR1 SQVTM and CDR2 ANQGSEA. The CDR3 here is CSVGIPGQGDEQYF. CDR3 nucleotides: TGCAGCGTTGGCATTCCGGGACAGGGAGACGAGCAGTACTTC.

This sequence joins TRBV28 and TRBJ2-1, with D uncertain. In germline, CDR1 is MDHEN, CDR2 SYDVKM. The CDR3 has 11 amino acids. V was pared by 6 bases and J by 8 bases, with 8 bases between. CDR3 nucleotides: TGTGCCAGCAGCTGGGCATATGAGCAGTTCTTC. Its translation: CASSWAYEQFF.

The chain joins TRBV28 to TRBJ2-1; D not certain. From germline, CDR1 is MDHEN and CDR2 SYDVKM. V was trimmed by 5 bases and J by 9 bases, leaving 14 bases between them. The CDR3 runs 13 residues. CDR3 residues: CASSRGILSEQFF. The CDR3 DNA follows: TGTGCCAGCAGTCGTGGGATTTTGAGTGAGCAGTTCTTC.

J is TRBJ1-2 and V is TRBV6-4, with no clear D. Between the trimmed V and J ends, which lost 0 bases and 4 bases, there was a span of 9 bases. Germline-derived CDR1 and CDR2 are MRHNA and SNTAGT. CDR3 length: 14 residues. The CDR3 here is CASSDSGSPYGYTF. CDR3 sequence (DNA): TGTGCCAGCAGTGACTCGGGCAGTCCCTATGGCTACACCTTC.

The chain couples TRBV4-2 to TRBJ2-2; weak D call: TRBD1 (6 bases). Germline values: CDR1 LGHNA, CDR2 YNFKEQ. The CDR3 contains 19 residues. Trimming took 5 bases from V and 4 from J, leaving 26 bases between them. CDR3 coding DNA: TGTGCCAGCAGCGCGGCCTCCCCTGACAGGTCTACTTTCACCGGGGAGCTGTTTTTT. Translating gives CASSAASPDRSTFTGELFF.

This sequence joins TRBV27 and TRBJ2-2; D is tentatively TRBD1 or TRBD2 (5 bases each). The germline V gene has CDR1 MNHEY and CDR2 SMNVEV (reference sequence). V gave up 5 bases and J gave up 5 bases, with 15 bases separating them. The CDR3 loop spans 15 amino acids. The CDR3 reads CASSGGQGRTGELFF. CDR3 bases: TGTGCCAGCAGTGGAGGTCAGGGACGGACCGGGGAGCTGTTTTTT.

J is TRBJ2-1 and V is TRBV27, with unresolved D. CDR3 length: 13 amino acids. CDR1 is MNHEY, CDR2 SMNVEV, per germline (reference sequence). V was clipped by 3 bases and J by 5 bases, with 8 bases between them. The CDR3 DNA sequence: TGTGCCAGCAGTTTGTTCTTTAACAATGAGCAGTTCTTC. Translated: CASSLFFNNEQFF.